This TCR beta chain was observed in a study of beta chain features in type 1 diabetes (dated by TCRdb to the late 2010s). With respect to the entire study: Mean age, gender distribution, total cell number and subset yield were not different between patients and healthy donors. A total of around 100 million sorted cells were examined across all samples, and RNA yield correlated strongly with the number of cells per subset. The study compared TCRB repertoires of sorted circulating CD4+ T cell subsets between recently diagnosed type 1 diabetes patients and matched healthy donors. Regulatory and stem cell-like memory subsets were obtained from only 8 patients and about 8 healthy donors, while naive and central memory subsets were obtained from all 30 or so donors.

A single peripheral blood draw of 90 to 150 mL on average was collected from each donor into heparinised tubes. Naive, central memory, regulatory and stem cell-like memory CD4+ T cells were sorted on a BD FACSAria II using a panel including CD45RO, CCR7, CD25, CD127, CD95 and CD27. Purity was above 95% for every sorted population. PBMCs were isolated right away by Lymphoprep density gradient centrifugation and were stained directly, without culture. So that batch effects would be minimized, each experiment stained and sorted samples in pairs, pairing one healthy donor with one patient. A note on this clone: What this receptor recognizes is not known. Base-call qualities are not available, and no considerably larger clone is one nucleotide away.

Broad study findings and their caveats: Naive, central memory and regulatory TCRB repertoires appeared to be more similar among patients than among healthy donors. Type 1 diabetes patients showed a moderate but significant shortening of TCRB CDR3 length in all four CD4+ subsets. Fewer insertions and more nucleotide deletions at VDJ recombination sites were observed in patients with type 1 diabetes, implying thymic rearrangement abnormalities. Because cDNA rather than genomic DNA was sequenced, highly expressing activated cells could have been over-represented, although no difference in activation and CD3 levels was found between groups. Only small numbers of individuals were included in the HLA sub-analyses, which left unresolved whether HLA type had any influence on TCRB rearrangement. PCR may preferentially amplify shorter templates, but because patient and control samples were amplified and corrected together, any resulting skew would affect both groups equally.

V is pruned by 6 bases and J by 2 bases, leaving 4 bases of the junction without a gene match. The CDR3, cysteine through phenylalanine, is 14 amino acids long. The retained sequence is limited to the CDR3, 42 bases, with the frame set at the first base. The germline V gene provides CDR1 MNHNS and CDR2 SASEGT. The entire isolated RNA was reverse transcribed using the High Capacity cDNA Reverse Transcription Kit, and thus expressed TCRB transcripts were sequenced. Naive, central memory and regulatory T cell samples underwent deep immunoSEQ sequencing, averaging about 3.5 million total reads per sample. Sorted cells were lysed in RLT buffer and RNA was extracted with DNase-treated RNeasy Micro or Mini kits, depending on cell number. Each cell subset was processed on its own to prevent cross-contamination, while patient and healthy donor samples were processed together. TCRB sequences were amplified from cDNA with the immunoSEQ multiplex PCR, producing 87-bp fragments spanning the CDR3 region. Amplicons were sequenced on the Illumina HiSeq platform. Concerning the study's data processing: Synthetic template baselines were used to correct PCR bias computationally, reads within Hamming distance 2 were collapsed together, and singletons that could not be merged were discarded. Reads were aligned against IMGT so that V, D and J genes, CDR3 length and insertions or deletions at six rearrangement sites could be assigned. Within each subset, clonotype counts were normalized to sorted cell number, and only after that were true diversity and Gini coefficients computed with the tcR R package. The overlap coefficient, calculated on TCRB nucleotide sequences, was used to measure repertoire sharing. Out-of-frame TCRB sequences from naive cells were analyzed to stand in for the pre-selection repertoire. The source is immuneACCESS, and TCRdb retained only in-frame sequences with V and J called. Part of the clones is not carried over; for the studies checked, unresolved V genes explain less than half of this, and the remainder is unexplained. V and J calls and clone size come straight from that table; D and trimming were deduced from the DNA. Present in this sample are about 250,000 clones, 13% to 15% of which were seen just once. In total, the top ten clones hold about 0.024% of the sample.

The rearrangement joined TRBV6-1 to TRBJ2-7, with 10 bases aligning to TRBD2. Sequences were obtained from naive CD4+ T cells from blood. According to the study, the label for this sample's cell subset or site signals: true naive CD4+ T cells. The TCR comes from a woman between 40 and 55 years old in good health. The CDR3 reads CASRQAGGTYEQYF. The bases are TGTGCCAGCAGGCAAGCGGGGGGGACCTACGAGCAGTACTTC.